One and the same sample provided the 13 T cell receptor beta chains below, sequenced in a study of blood T cells in healthy people across ages. The authors ran a second PCR of about 7 to 11 cycles using a sample-barcoded 5' primer and a J-beta primer mix. TCRdb used MiXCR to reprocess the 5' RACE reads, holding one entry per CDR3 protein. The sample carries about 570,000 distinct CDR3 sequences, roughly 29% recorded once. Source material: blood. Receptors originate from a woman aged 70 to 79 in good health.

This sequence joins TRBV5-5 and TRBJ1-2, with TRBD1 identical over 10 bases. Looked up from germline, CDR1 is SGHKS and CDR2 is YYEKEE (reference sequence). The CDR3 spans 15 residues. J lost 3 bases, V lost 2 bases, and 4 bases had no gene match. The CDR3 DNA is TGTGCCAGCAGCTTCGGACAGGGGGTTTACTATGGCTACACCTTC. It is translated as CASSFGQGVYYGYTF.

In this sample, this clonotype turned up a few times. This chain connects TRBV20-1 to TRBJ1-2; tentatively, D is TRBD1 (5 bases). From germline, CDR1 is DFQATT and CDR2 SNEGSKA (reference sequence). The V end was cut by 0 bases, the J end by 2 bases, with 22 bases between. The CDR3 contains 18 residues. CDR3 amino acids: CSARDSGAARKINYGYTF. The CDR3 nucleotides read TGCAGTGCTAGAGACAGCGGGGCAGCACGAAAGATAAACTATGGCTACACCTTC.

The rearrangement joins TRBV5-1 to TRBJ1-1, with a tentative D call TRBD1 (6 bases). V was shortened by 0 bases and J by 1 base, with 13 bases between the two germline ends. The CDR3 covers 16 residues. The germline V gene has CDR1 SGHRS and CDR2 YFSETQ. CDR3 DNA: TGCGCCAGCAGCTTGGGGCAGGGGCAAAAGAACACTGAAGCTTTCTTT. This gives the protein CASSLGQGQKNTEAFF.

On this clonotype itself: A read error may account for a junction end that differs from germline. The J gene is TRBJ2-7, the V gene TRBV7-3; D uncertain. CDR1 and CDR2 from the germline V gene are SGHTA and FQGTGA. The length of the CDR3 is 14 residues. This CDR3 is CASSLSLIRIEQYF. In DNA, the CDR3 is TGTGCCAGCAGTTTAAGCCTTATACGCATCGAGCAGTACTTC. Combining the CDR3 with reference TRBV7-3 and TRBJ2-7 gives the whole variable domain GAGVSQTPSNKVTEKGKYVELRCDPISGHTALYWYRQSLGQGPEFLIYFQGTGAADDSGLPNDRFFAVRPEGSVSTLKIQRTERGDSAVYLCASSLSLIRIEQYFGPGTRLTVT.

In this sample, this clonotype turned up a few times. The CDR3 DNA reads TGCAGTGCTAGGACAGTCTATGGCTACACCTTC. Protein: CSARTVYGYTF. The chain employs TRBV20-1 and TRBJ1-2; maybe TRBD1 (5 bases). This CDR3 is 11 amino acids long. Germline CDR1 DFQATT, CDR2 SNEGSKA (reference sequence). Trimming shortened V by 3 bases and J by 4 bases, and 6 bases separated the two germline ends.

On this clonotype itself: This could be a read error, since a much larger clone is one nucleotide away. The conserved phenylalanine or tryptophan is not found at the CDR3 terminus, so this likely reflects a read error. V is TRBV5-1 and J is TRBJ2-1; 7 nucleotides agree with TRBD1. V trimming: 4 bases; J trimming: 4 bases; junction bases outside the gene matches: 2. Germline CDR1 reads SGHRS; CDR2 reads YFSETQ. The CDR3 loop spans 13 amino acids. The CDR3 nucleotides are TGCGCCAGCAGCATACAGGGGTACAATGAGCAGTTCATC. Protein product: CASSIQGYNEQFI.

Concerning this clonotype itself: At one boundary the junction diverges from the germline segment, which might be a read error. This chain connects TRBV13 to TRBJ2-5, with D possibly matching TRBD2 (6 bases). Germline lookup yields CDR1 PRHDT and CDR2 FYEKMQ (reference sequence). CDR3 length: 16 amino acids. CDR3 DNA: TGTACCAGCAGCTTGGGAAGCTCGCGGGGTCAAGAGACCCAGTACTTC. This codes for CTSSLGSSRGQETQYF.

This clonotype was recorded a few times. At one boundary the junction diverges from the germline segment, which might be a read error. The chain recombines TRBV5-1 with TRBJ2-1; TRBD1 is a possible D gene (6 bases). Per germline, CDR1 SGHRS and CDR2 YFSETQ. The CDR3 totals 16 residues. CDR3 residues: CASSFQGSWGADEQSF. The CDR3 region has the DNA TGCGCCAGCAGCTTCCAGGGGAGTTGGGGTGCCGATGAGCAGTCCTTC. Together with reference TRBV5-1 and TRBJ2-1, the CDR3 gives the full variable domain: KAGVTQTPRYLIKTRGQQVTLSCSPISGHRSVSWYQQTPGQGLQFLFEYFSETQRNKGNFPGRFSGRQFSNSRSEMNVSTLELGDSALYLCASSFQGSWGADEQSFGPGTRLTVL.

The chain couples TRBV5-1 to TRBJ1-2, with 11 bases lining up with TRBD1. V was pared by 3 bases and J by 6 bases, with 4 bases of the junction left unmatched. The CDR3 is made up of 14 amino acids. Germline values: CDR1 SGHRS, CDR2 YFSETQ. The CDR3 DNA reads as TGCGCCAGCAGCTACGGGACAGGGGGAAATGGCTACACCTTC. Translating it yields CASSYGTGGNGYTF.

This chain joins TRBV24-1 and TRBJ2-2; 10 nucleotides match TRBD2. Germline V lookup: CDR1 KGHDR, CDR2 SFDVKD. The trim removed 11 bases at V and 6 bases at J, leaving 14 bases unmatched. The CDR3 is 16 residues long. CDR3: CASSLSSGRVPGELFF. In DNA, the CDR3 is TGTGCCAGCAGCCTGTCTAGCGGGAGAGTACCCGGGGAGCTGTTTTTT.

This clonotype was found a few times. V usage is TRBV5-1 and J usage is TRBJ2-5; no definite D call. V gave up 4 bases and J gave up 4 bases, with 11 bases separating them. CDR1 SGHRS and CDR2 YFSETQ come from the germline V gene. The CDR3 totals 13 residues. CDR3 sequence: CASSLKTLETQYF. As DNA, the CDR3 is TGCGCCAGCAGCCTGAAGACCTTAGAGACCCAGTACTTC.

This clonotype has only a few counts. This sequence joins TRBV6-2 or TRBV6-3 and TRBJ2-7, with 10 bases matching TRBD1. The CDR3 has 17 residues. The V and J ends lost 4 bases and 7 bases, in that order; junction bases with no gene match: 16. Germline lookup yields CDR1 MNHEY and CDR2 SVGEGT. The DNA of the CDR3 is TGTGCCAGCAGTTCTGACAGGGGGCTTTCTTCCTTCGTAGAGCAGTACTTC. It specifies CASSSDRGLSSFVEQYF.

This clonotype was seen a handful of times. The chain recombines TRBV9 with TRBJ2-3; D gene unclear. The CDR3 has 14 residues. Germline values: CDR1 SGDLS, CDR2 YYNGEE. The germline V and J ends were trimmed by 0 bases and 4 bases, with 9 bases remaining between them. The CDR3: CASSVDSRPDTQYF. The CDR3 DNA reads as TGTGCCAGCAGCGTAGATTCCAGGCCAGATACGCAGTATTTT. Based on the CDR3 plus reference TRBV9 and TRBJ2-3, the full variable domain is DSGVTQTPKHLITATGQRVTLRCSPRSGDLSVYWYQQSLDQGLQFLIQYYNGEERAKGNILERFSAQQFPDLHSELNLSSLELGDSALYFCASSVDSRPDTQYFGPGTRLTVL.